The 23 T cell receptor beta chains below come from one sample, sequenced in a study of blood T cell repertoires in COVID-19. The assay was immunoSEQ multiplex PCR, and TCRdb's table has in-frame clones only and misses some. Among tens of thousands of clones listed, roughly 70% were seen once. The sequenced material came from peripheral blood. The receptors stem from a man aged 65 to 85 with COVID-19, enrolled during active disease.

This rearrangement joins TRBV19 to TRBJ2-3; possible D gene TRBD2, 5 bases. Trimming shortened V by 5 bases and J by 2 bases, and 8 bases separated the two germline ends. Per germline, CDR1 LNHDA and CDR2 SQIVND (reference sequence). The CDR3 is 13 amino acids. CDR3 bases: TGTGCCAGTAGTCTTAGCGTCACAGATACGCAGTATTTT. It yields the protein CASSLSVTDTQYF.

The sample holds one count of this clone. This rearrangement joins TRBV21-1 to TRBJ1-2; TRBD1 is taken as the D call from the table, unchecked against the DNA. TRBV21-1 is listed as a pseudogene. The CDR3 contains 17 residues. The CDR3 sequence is CASSKAQGQERNYGYTF. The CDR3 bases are TGTGCCAGCAGCAAAGCGCAGGGCCAGGAACGTAACTATGGCTACACCTTC.

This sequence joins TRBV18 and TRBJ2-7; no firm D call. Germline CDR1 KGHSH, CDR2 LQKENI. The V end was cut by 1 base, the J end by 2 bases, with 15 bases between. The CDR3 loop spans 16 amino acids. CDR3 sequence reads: CASSPRALTPTYEQYF. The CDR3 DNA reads TGTGCCAGCTCACCACGCGCCCTCACCCCGACCTACGAGCAGTACTTC.

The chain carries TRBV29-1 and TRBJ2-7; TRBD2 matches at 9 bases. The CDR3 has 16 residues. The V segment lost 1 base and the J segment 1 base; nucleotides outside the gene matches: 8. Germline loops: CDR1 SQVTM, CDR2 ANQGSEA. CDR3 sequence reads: CSVEVLIAGVSYEQYF. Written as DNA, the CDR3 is TGCAGCGTTGAAGTGCTCATAGCGGGAGTATCCTACGAGCAGTACTTC.

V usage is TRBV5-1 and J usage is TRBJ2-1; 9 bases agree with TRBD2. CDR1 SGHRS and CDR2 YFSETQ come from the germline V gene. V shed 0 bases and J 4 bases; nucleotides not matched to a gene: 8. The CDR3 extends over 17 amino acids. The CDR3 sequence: CASSLVSGRTGYNEQFF. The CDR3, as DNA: TGCGCCAGCAGCTTGGTTAGCGGGAGAACTGGGTACAATGAGCAGTTCTTC.

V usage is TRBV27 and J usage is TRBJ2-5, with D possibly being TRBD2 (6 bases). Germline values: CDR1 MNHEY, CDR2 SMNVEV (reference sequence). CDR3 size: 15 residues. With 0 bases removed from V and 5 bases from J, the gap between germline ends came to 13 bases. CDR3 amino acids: CASSLSAGIAETQYF. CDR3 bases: TGTGCCAGCAGTTTATCGGCGGGGATCGCCGAGACCCAGTACTTC.

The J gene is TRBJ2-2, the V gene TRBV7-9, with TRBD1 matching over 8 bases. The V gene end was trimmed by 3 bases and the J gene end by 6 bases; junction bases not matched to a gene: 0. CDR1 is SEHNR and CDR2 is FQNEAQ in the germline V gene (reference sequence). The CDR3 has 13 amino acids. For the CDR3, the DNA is TGTGCCAGCAGCTTGACAGGGGCCGGGGAGCTGTTTTTT. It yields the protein CASSLTGAGELFF.

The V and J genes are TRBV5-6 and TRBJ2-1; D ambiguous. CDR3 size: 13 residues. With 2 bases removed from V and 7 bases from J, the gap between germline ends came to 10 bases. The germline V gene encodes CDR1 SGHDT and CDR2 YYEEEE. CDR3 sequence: CASSLSNGNEQFF. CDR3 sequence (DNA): TGTGCCAGCAGCTTATCGAACGGGAATGAGCAGTTCTTC.

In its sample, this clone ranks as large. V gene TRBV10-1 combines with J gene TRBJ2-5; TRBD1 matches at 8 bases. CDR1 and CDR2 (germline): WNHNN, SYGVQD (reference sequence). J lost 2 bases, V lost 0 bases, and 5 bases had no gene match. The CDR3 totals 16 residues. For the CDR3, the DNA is TGCGCCAGCAGTGAGTCCCCGGACAGGGCACAAGAGACCCAGTACTTC. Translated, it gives CASSESPDRAQETQYF.

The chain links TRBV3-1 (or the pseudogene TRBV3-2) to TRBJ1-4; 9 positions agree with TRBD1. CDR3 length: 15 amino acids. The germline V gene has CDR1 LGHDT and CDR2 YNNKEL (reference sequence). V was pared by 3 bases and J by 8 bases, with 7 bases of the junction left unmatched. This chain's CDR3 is CASSQFGTGNEKLFF. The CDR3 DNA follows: TGTGCCAGCAGCCAGTTCGGGACAGGGAACGAAAAACTGTTTTTT.

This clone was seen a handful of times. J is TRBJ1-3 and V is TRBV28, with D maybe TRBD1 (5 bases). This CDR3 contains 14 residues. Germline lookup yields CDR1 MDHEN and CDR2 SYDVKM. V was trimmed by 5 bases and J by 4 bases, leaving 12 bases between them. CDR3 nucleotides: TGTGCCAGCAGTACAGGTGCCGTAGGAAACACCATATATTTT. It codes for CASSTGAVGNTIYF.

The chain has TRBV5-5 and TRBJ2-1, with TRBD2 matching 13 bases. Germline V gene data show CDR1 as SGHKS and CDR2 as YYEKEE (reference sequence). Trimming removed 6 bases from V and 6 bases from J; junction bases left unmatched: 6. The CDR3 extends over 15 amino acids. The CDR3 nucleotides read TGTGCCAGCACCTATGGACTAGCGGGAGTCAATGAGCAGTTCTTC. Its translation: CASTYGLAGVNEQFF.

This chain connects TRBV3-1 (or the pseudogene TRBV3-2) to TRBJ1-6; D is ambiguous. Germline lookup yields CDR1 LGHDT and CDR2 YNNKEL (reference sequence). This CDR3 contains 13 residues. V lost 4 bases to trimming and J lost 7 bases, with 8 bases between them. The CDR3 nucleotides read TGTGCCAGCAGCCCCAACTGGAATTCACCCCTCCACTTT. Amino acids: CASSPNWNSPLHF.

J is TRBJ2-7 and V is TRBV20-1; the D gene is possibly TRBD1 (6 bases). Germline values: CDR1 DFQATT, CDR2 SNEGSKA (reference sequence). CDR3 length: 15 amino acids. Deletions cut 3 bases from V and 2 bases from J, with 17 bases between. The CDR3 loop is CSASMMRSGAYEQYF. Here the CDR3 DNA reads TGCAGTGCTAGTATGATGCGGTCAGGGGCCTACGAGCAGTACTTC.

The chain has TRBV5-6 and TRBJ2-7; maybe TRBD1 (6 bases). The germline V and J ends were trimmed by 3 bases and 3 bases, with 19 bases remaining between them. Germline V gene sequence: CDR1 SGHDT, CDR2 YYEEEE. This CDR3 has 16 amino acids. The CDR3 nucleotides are TGTGCCAGCAGCTCCCTTAACAGGGTGGGGAACTACGAGCAGTACTTC. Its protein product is CASSSLNRVGNYEQYF.

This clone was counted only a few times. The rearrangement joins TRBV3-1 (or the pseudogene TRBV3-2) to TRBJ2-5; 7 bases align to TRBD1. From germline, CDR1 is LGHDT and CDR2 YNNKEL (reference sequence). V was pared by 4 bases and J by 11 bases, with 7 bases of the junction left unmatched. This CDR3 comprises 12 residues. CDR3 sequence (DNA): TGTGCCAGCAGCCTTGGGACAGCCGGACAGTACTTC. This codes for CASSLGTAGQYF.

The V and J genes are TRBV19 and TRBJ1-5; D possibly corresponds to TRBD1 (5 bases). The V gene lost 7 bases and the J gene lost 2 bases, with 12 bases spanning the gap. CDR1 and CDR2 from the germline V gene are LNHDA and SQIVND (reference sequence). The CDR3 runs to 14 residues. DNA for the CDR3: TGTGCCAGTACGCCAGGGTTCGGCAATCAGCCCCAGCATTTT. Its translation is CASTPGFGNQPQHF.

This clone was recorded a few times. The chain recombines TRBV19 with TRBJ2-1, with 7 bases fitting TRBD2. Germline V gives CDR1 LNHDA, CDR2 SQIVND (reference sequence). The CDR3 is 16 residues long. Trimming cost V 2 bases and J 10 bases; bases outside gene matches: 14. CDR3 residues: CASSISAGASIREQFF. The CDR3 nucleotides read TGTGCCAGTAGTATAAGCGCGGGAGCCTCCATTCGAGAGCAGTTCTTC.

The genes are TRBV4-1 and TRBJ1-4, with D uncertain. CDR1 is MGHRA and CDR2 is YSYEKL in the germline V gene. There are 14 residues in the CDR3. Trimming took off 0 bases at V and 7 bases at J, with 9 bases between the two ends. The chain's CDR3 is CASSQELNVEKLFF. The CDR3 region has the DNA TGCGCCAGCAGCCAAGAACTCAATGTTGAAAAACTGTTTTTT.

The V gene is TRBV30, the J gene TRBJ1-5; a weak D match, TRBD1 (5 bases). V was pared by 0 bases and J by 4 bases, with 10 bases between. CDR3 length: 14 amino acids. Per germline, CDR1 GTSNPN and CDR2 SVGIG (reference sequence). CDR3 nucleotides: TGTGCCTGGAGTGTATCGACAGTTAATCAGCCCCAGCATTTT. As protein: CAWSVSTVNQPQHF. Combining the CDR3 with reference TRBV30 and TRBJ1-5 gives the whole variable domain SQTIHQWPATLVQPVGSPLSLECTVEGTSNPNLYWYRQAAGRGLQLLFYSVGIGQISSEVPQNLSASRPQDRQFILSSKKLLLSDSGFYLCAWSVSTVNQPQHFGDGTRLSIL.

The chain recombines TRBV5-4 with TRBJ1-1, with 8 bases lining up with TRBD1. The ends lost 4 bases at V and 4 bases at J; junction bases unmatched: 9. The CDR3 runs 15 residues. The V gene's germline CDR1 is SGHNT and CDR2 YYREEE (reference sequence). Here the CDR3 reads CASSVDRAMGTEAFF. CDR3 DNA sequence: TGTGCCAGCAGCGTGGACAGGGCGATGGGCACTGAAGCTTTCTTT. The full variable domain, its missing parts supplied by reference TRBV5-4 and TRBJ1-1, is ETGVTQSPTHLIKTRGQQVTLRCSSQSGHNTVSWYQQALGQGPQFIFQYYREEENGRGNFPPRFSGLQFPNYSSELNVNALELDDSALYLCASSVDRAMGTEAFFGQGTRLTVV.

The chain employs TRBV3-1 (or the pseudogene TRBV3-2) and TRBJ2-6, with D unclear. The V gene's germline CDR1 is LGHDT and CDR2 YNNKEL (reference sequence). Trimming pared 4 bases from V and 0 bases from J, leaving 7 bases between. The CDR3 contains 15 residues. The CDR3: CASSPTSSGANVLTF. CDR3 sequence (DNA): TGTGCCAGCAGCCCTACGAGCTCTGGGGCCAACGTCCTGACTTTC.

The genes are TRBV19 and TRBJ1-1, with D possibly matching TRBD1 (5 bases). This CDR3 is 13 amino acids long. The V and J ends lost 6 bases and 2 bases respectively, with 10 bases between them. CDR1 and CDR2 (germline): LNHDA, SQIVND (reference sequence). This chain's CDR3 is CASSQGSNTEAFF. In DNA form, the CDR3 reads TGTGCCAGTAGCCAGGGTTCCAACACTGAAGCTTTCTTT. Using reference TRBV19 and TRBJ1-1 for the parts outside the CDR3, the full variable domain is DGGITQSPKYLFRKEGQNVTLSCEQNLNHDAMYWYRQDPGQGLRLIYYSQIVNDFQKGDIAEGYSVSREKKESFPLTVTSAQKNPTAFYLCASSQGSNTEAFFGQGTRLTVV.